This T cell receptor (beta chain) was sequenced for a study of technical replicates of blood from several donors (dated by TCRdb to about 2017). Including cysteine and phenylalanine, the CDR3 has 13 amino acids. Only CDR3 DNA remains: 39 bases, in frame from the first base. From a lookup of the germline V gene (reference sequence), CDR1 and CDR2 are SEHNR and FQNEAQ. V sheds 5 bases and J sheds 3 bases, leaving 11 bases between their ends. Worth noting for this clone: The specificity of this receptor is unknown. Per-base quality was not reported, and no clone a single base away is much larger than it.

The library was built by means of the immunoSEQ multiplex PCR assay. What TCRdb holds here is the immuneACCESS table cut down to in-frame rearrangements. Part of the clones is not present; checked against another copy, under half of the missing clones reflect an unresolved V gene, and the others are unexplained. The table for this sample lists approximately 94,000 clones; about 96% of them were counted only once. Clones ranked in the top ten supply approximately 0.35% of the sample. The sequence links TRBV7-9 to TRBJ2-7; no confident D gene assignment can be made. Source material: T cells isolated from PBMCs. The receptor comes from a human donor in good health. The sequenced DNA is TGTGCCAGCAGCGAAGCTACAGACTACGAGCAGTACTTC. This gives the protein CASSEATDYEQYF.